A single sample gave rise to the 9 T cell receptor beta chains below, sequenced in a study of blood T cell repertoires in COVID-19. Sequenced by immunoSEQ multiplex PCR; TCRdb stores in-frame clones only, minus some. The sample has around 160,000 clones, over 70% seen once; the top ten hold around 13%. Sequencing input: PBMCs or T cells enriched from blood (not recorded which). The receptors here all came from a woman aged 55-70 years who had recovered from COVID-19.

The chain has TRBV19 and TRBJ1-4; no clear D gene. Germline V gives CDR1 LNHDA, CDR2 SQIVND (reference sequence). Trimming pared 3 bases from V and 4 bases from J, leaving 3 bases between. The CDR3 sequence is 12 residues long. CDR3 loop: CASSINNEKLFF. Here the CDR3 DNA reads TGTGCCAGTAGTATCAATAATGAAAAACTGTTTTTT.

V is TRBV14 and J is TRBJ1-6, with D perhaps TRBD1 (5 bases). CDR1 and CDR2 (germline): SGHDN, FVKESK. Trimming cost V 4 bases and J 10 bases, with 14 bases left between them. The CDR3 contains 14 residues. The CDR3 region has the DNA TGTGCCAGCAGCCCTTCCAGGGTAGGATCACCCCTCCACTTT. Translated: CASSPSRVGSPLHF.

The V gene is TRBV19, the J gene TRBJ2-1; TRBD2 might be the D (7 bases). The germline V gene encodes CDR1 LNHDA and CDR2 SQIVND (reference sequence). The CDR3 is 14 amino acids. V was shortened by 10 bases and J by 6 bases, with 19 bases between the two germline ends. This CDR3 reads CATKGGPQGNEQFF. CDR3 sequence (DNA): TGTGCCACCAAGGGGGGGCCACAAGGCAATGAGCAGTTCTTC.

The chain links TRBV27 to TRBJ2-3, with TRBD2 identical over 7 bases. The CDR3 is 13 residues long. From germline, CDR1 is MNHEY and CDR2 SMNVEV (reference sequence). The V and J ends lost 6 bases and 4 bases, in that order; junction bases with no gene match: 4. In nucleotides, the CDR3 is TGTGCCAGCAGAGACAGCGGGGCAGATACGCAGTATTTT. Protein product: CASRDSGADTQYF.

The chain is built from TRBV18 and TRBJ2-3; 10 nucleotides agree with TRBD2. CDR1 and CDR2 (germline): KGHSH, LQKENI. The CDR3 runs 17 residues. The trim removed 1 base at V and 5 bases at J, leaving 9 bases unmatched. The CDR3 is CASSPLQGASGGDTQYF. CDR3 DNA: TGTGCCAGCTCACCACTCCAGGGTGCTAGCGGGGGAGATACGCAGTATTTT.

This chain joins TRBV7-6 and TRBJ2-1; D may be TRBD2 (5 bases). This CDR3 contains 13 residues. Trimming removed 2 bases from V and 9 bases from J, with 11 bases in between. CDR1 and CDR2 from the germline V gene are SGHVS and FNYEAQ. CDR3: CASSLISRGEQFF. The CDR3 DNA is TGTGCCAGCAGCTTAATATCACGGGGTGAGCAGTTCTTC.

This clone has only one observation. This rearrangement joins TRBV19 to TRBJ1-3; D perhaps matches TRBD1 (5 bases). V was trimmed by 6 bases and J by 1 base, leaving 16 bases between them. The length of the CDR3 is 16 residues. Germline CDR1 reads LNHDA; CDR2 reads SQIVND (reference sequence). The DNA for the CDR3 is TGTGCCAGTAGGCCCAACCGGGGGGGATCTGGAAACACCATATATTTT. The encoded protein is CASRPNRGGSGNTIYF.

The rearrangement uses TRBV28 and TRBJ1-3; D is perhaps TRBD1 (5 bases). The CDR3 totals 14 residues. The germline V gene encodes CDR1 MDHEN and CDR2 SYDVKM. Trimming removed 4 bases from V and 7 bases from J, with 14 bases in between. As DNA, the CDR3 is TGTGCCAGCAGTTCGACAGTCCCGATTAACACCATATATTTT. Its translation: CASSSTVPINTIYF.

The chain recombines TRBV4-1 with TRBJ1-5, with TRBD1 as a possible D gene (6 bases). Trimming took 4 bases from V and 7 from J, leaving 17 bases between them. The V gene's germline CDR1 is MGHRA and CDR2 YSYEKL. The length of the CDR3 is 15 residues. The CDR3 protein is CASSLLGGAAQPQHF. CDR3 nucleotides: TGCGCCAGCAGCCTCCTTGGGGGGGCAGCGCAGCCCCAGCATTTT.